These T cell receptor beta chains were read from a single sample in a study of blood T cell repertoires in COVID-19. The protocol was immunoSEQ multiplex PCR, while the TCRdb copy is restricted to in-frame clones and leaves out a portion. The sample consists of over 200,000 clones, 80% to 90% of them appearing once. Sequencing was carried out using peripheral blood. These receptors originate from an elderly woman with active or convalescent COVID-19. CDR3s include the opening cysteine and the closing phenylalanine or tryptophan. D genes are given only for firm matches. Not every row has a clone size; where given, it reads once, few, many or a size class.

TRBJ2-1 | few | NA | TRBV5-1 | TGCGCCAGCAGCCACCCAGGGGATGAGCAGTTCTTC | CASSHPGDEQFF
TRBJ2-5 | NA | NA | TRBV18 | TGTGCCAGCTCACCACAGAACTCCCAAGAGACCCAGTACTTC | CASSPQNSQETQYF
TRBJ2-5 | NA | TRBD2 | TRBV6-6 | TGTGCCAGCAGTCGAGATTTGACTAGCGGACAAGAGACCCAGTACTTC | CASSRDLTSGQETQYF
TRBJ1-4 | NA | TRBD1 | TRBV7-9 | TGTGCCAGCAGCCCTTGGACAGGGGAAGAAAAACTGTTTTTT | CASSPWTGEEKLFF
TRBJ1-6 | many | NA | TRBV5-6 | TGTGCCAGCAGCTTTACCGGGTCCTATAATTCACCCCTCCACTTT | CASSFTGSYNSPLHF
TRBJ2-2 | NA | NA | TRBV7-2 | TGTGCCAGCAGCCCCAGGACACGGGCCGGGGAGCTGTTTTTT | CASSPRTRAGELFF
TRBJ2-3 | NA | TRBD1 | TRBV7-2 | TGTGCCAGCAGCTTAGATGGTGCCCAGGGGGTAGATACGCAGTATTTT | CASSLDGAQGVDTQYF
TRBJ1-5 | few | NA | TRBV18 | TGTGCCAGCTCACCATTTAGTCAACGGAGCAATCAGCCCCAGCATTTT | CASSPFSQRSNQPQHF
TRBJ1-1 | NA | NA | TRBV14 | TGTGCCAGCAGAGCTTTGGGGGGGGTGTTGAACACTGAAGCTTTCTTT | CASRALGGVLNTEAFF
TRBJ2-1 | NA | TRBD2 | TRBV5-4 | TGTGCCAGCAGCTCCGGGACTAGCGGGAGAAAAAATGAGCAGTTCTTC | CASSSGTSGRKNEQFF
TRBJ2-3 | NA | NA | TRBV5-4 | TGTGCCAGCAGCTTGGTAGCGTTGGCAGATACGCAGTATTTT | CASSLVALADTQYF
TRBJ1-1 | once | NA | TRBV10-3 | TGTGCCATCAGTGAGTCCCCCCCTGTTGGAGCGGCGGCTTTCTTT | CAISESPPVGAAAFF
TRBJ2-5 | NA | NA | TRBV3-1/TRBV3-2 | TGTGCCAGCAGCCAAGATCTCTCGGAACGGCGGGAGACCCAGTACTTC | CASSQDLSERRETQYF
TRBJ2-7 | NA | NA | TRBV30 | TGTGCCTCCGGACAGACCACCTACGAGCAGTACTTC | CASGQTTYEQYF
TRBJ1-3 | NA | NA | TRBV28 | TGTGCCAGCAGGAAGGACAGCTCTGGAAACACCATATATTTT | CASRKDSSGNTIYF
TRBJ2-5 | few | TRBD2 | TRBV9 | TGTGCCAGCAGCGTAGGAAGCGGGGGGTACCAAGAGACCCAGTACTTC | CASSVGSGGYQETQYF
TRBJ1-2 | NA | NA | TRBV6-2/TRBV6-3 | TGTGCCAGCAGCTTGACAGCGTATGGCTACACCTTC | CASSLTAYGYTF
TRBJ1-1 | NA | NA | TRBV5-4 | TGTGCCAGCAGTTTAGACTGGAACACTGAAGCTTTCTTT | CASSLDWNTEAFF
TRBJ1-4 | NA | TRBD1 | TRBV3-1/TRBV3-2 | TGTGCCAGCAGCCTAGGGGGCGCGGAGGAAAAACTGTTTTTT | CASSLGGAEEKLFF
TRBJ1-3 | NA | NA | TRBV6-6 | TGTGCCAGCACCGCGGCGCCCGGAAACACCATATATTTT | CASTAAPGNTIYF
TRBJ2-6 | few | TRBD1 | TRBV7-3 | TGTGCCAGCAGCCCGGACAGGGCCTCTGGGGCCAACGTCCTGACTTTC | CASSPDRASGANVLTF
TRBJ2-1 | NA | TRBD2 | TRBV5-4 | TGTGCCAGCAGCTCAAGCGGGGGACCTTACAATGAGCAGTTCTTC | CASSSSGGPYNEQFF
TRBJ1-2 | NA | NA | TRBV29-1 | TGCAGCGTTTTTGGGAGGGCAGTGAACGGCTACACCTTC | CSVFGRAVNGYTF
TRBJ2-5 | once | TRBD2 | TRBV5-4 | TGTGCCAGCAGCTTACCGGGGGGGGCGGCAGAGACCCAGTACTTC | CASSLPGGAAETQYF
TRBJ2-5 | once | NA | TRBV27 | TGTGCCAGCAGTTTACGGGGTTGGGGGACCCAGTACTTC | CASSLRGWGTQYF
TRBJ2-7 | NA | NA | TRBV3-1/TRBV3-2 | TGTGCCAGCAGCCAAGGCTACAGCTCCTACGAGCAGTACTTC | CASSQGYSSYEQYF
TRBJ2-1 | NA | NA | TRBV5-6 | TGTGCCAGCAGCCGGGGAGAATTCAATGAGCAGTTCTTC | CASSRGEFNEQFF
TRBJ1-4 | NA | NA | TRBV7-9 | TGTGCCAGCAGCCTGACTAAAACTAATGAAAAACTGTTTTTT | CASSLTKTNEKLFF
TRBJ2-7 | few | TRBD1 | TRBV7-2 | TGTGCCAGCAGCGTGTGGACAGGGAGCTCCTACGAGCAGTACTTC | CASSVWTGSSYEQYF
TRBJ1-1 | NA | NA | TRBV29-1 | TGCAGCGTTGAAATCATCAGGGAGAACACTGAAGCTTTCTTT | CSVEIIRENTEAFF
TRBJ1-5 | few | NA | TRBV28 | TGTGCCAGCAGCCCGGACAGACAAAATCAGCCCCAGCATTTT | CASSPDRQNQPQHF
TRBJ1-2 | NA | NA | TRBV7-6 | TGTGCCAGCAGCCCATGGGGGGGGAACTATGGCTACACCTTC | CASSPWGGNYGYTF
TRBJ1-2 | NA | NA | TRBV5-1 | TGCGCCAGCAGCCAGTTAGGCCCCGCAGGAAGCGGCTACACCTTC | CASSQLGPAGSGYTF
TRBJ2-1 | NA | NA | TRBV11-2 | TGTGCCAGCAGCTTAGTTTCGGGACAAGGCCCCAAAGGGTTCTTC | CASSLVSGQGPKGFF
TRBJ1-2 | NA | NA | TRBV15 | TGTGCCACCAGCAGTGACGCGGGGGGCTATGGCTACACCTTC | CATSSDAGGYGYTF
TRBJ2-5 | NA | NA | TRBV20-1 | TGCAGTGCTAGTTCCGAGATGGCTAGTCAATCCGAGACCCAGTACTTC | CSASSEMASQSETQYF
TRBJ2-1 | NA | TRBD1 | TRBV11-3 | TGTGCCAGCAGCCCAGGGGGGACAGGGGAGACACAGTTCTTC | CASSPGGTGETQFF